This TCR beta chain is from a study of CD8 T cells in Susac syndrome. V lost 10 bases, J lost 1 base, and 7 bases lay in between. The CDR3 covers 12 residues. It was with random hexamers that 0.5 to 1 ug RNA was reverse transcribed. TCR beta CDR3 was amplified by immunoSEQ covering 54 Vbeta and 13 Jbeta. TCRdb fed the immunoSEQ multiplex PCR reads into MiXCR, producing one record per CDR3 protein. The sample shows some 100,000 distinct CDR3 sequences, around 90% of them seen only once. Sequencing of TCR beta was performed on blood CD8+ and CD4+ T cells. Controls were healthy donors (matched for age and sex).

The sample was CD4+ T cells from PBMCs. The genes are TRBV12-3 or TRBV12-4 and TRBJ2-2, with D unresolved. The TCR sequence derives from a human donor in good health. CDR3 protein: CATQQNTGELFF. DNA of the CDR3: TGTGCCACCCAGCAGAACACCGGGGAGCTGTTTTTT.